The 16 T cell receptor beta chains below all came from one sample that was sequenced in a study of shared clonotypes between healthy human individuals. Clones were read by immunoSEQ multiplex PCR, and TCRdb kept only the in-frame ones, dropping some. The sample carries about 750,000 clones, 85% to 95% recorded once. CD45RO negativity and positive selection for CCR7 defined naive CD8 cells, a population that excluded terminally differentiated effector memory CD45RA+ cells. What was sequenced was naive CD8+ T cells sorted from blood. The source is a man aged 25-40 years in good health.

The V call is TRBV11-2, the J call TRBJ2-7; 7 bases line up with TRBD2. CDR1 is SGHAT and CDR2 is FQNNGV in the germline V gene. The CDR3 covers 16 residues. Trimming cost V 0 bases and J 3 bases; bases outside gene matches: 8. CDR3 nucleotides: TGTGCCAGCAGCTTAGATAACCTAGCGGACTACTACGAGCAGTACTTC. Its protein product is CASSLDNLADYYEQYF.

The chain couples TRBV5-1 to TRBJ2-7; 10 bases match TRBD2. With 2 bases clipped from V and 0 bases from J, the junction kept 8 bases outside the gene matches. Germline V gene sequence: CDR1 SGHRS, CDR2 YFSETQ. The CDR3 runs to 17 residues. CDR3 region: CASSLFPSGSSSYEQYF. DNA of the CDR3: TGCGCCAGCAGCTTATTCCCTAGCGGGAGCTCCTCCTACGAGCAGTACTTC.

Note on this clone: Other nucleotide sequences from this sample produce the same CDR3. The chain carries TRBV28 and TRBJ2-1, with D perhaps TRBD1 (6 bases). There are 13 residues in the CDR3. Germline-derived CDR1 and CDR2 are MDHEN and SYDVKM. Deletions cut 3 bases from V and 6 bases from J, with 9 bases between. The chain's CDR3 is CASSLSGVNEQFF. The CDR3 DNA sequence: TGTGCCAGCAGTTTGTCAGGGGTCAATGAGCAGTTCTTC.

This rearrangement joins TRBV27 to TRBJ1-5; possibly TRBD1 for D (6 bases). V lost 1 base, J lost 6 bases, and 13 bases lay in between. CDR3 size: 15 residues. Germline V gives CDR1 MNHEY, CDR2 SMNVEV (reference sequence). The CDR3 DNA follows: TGTGCCAGCAGTTTATTCGGGGGCCTGGTTCAGCCCCAGCATTTT. The encoded protein is CASSLFGGLVQPQHF.

As concerns this clone: Other DNA sequences within the sample encode an identical CDR3. J is TRBJ2-7 and V is TRBV28, with D uncertain. This CDR3 is 10 amino acids long. Trimming took off 6 bases at V and 4 bases at J, with 4 bases between the two ends. Germline V gene sequence: CDR1 MDHEN, CDR2 SYDVKM. DNA for the CDR3: TGTGCCAGCAGCGATTACGAGCAGTACTTC. It yields the protein CASSDYEQYF.

V and J are TRBV4-3 and TRBJ1-2; D not resolved. The V end lost 6 bases, the J end lost 3 bases, and 20 bases lay between the germline ends. This CDR3 region has 16 residues. Germline CDR1 reads LGHNA; CDR2 reads YSLEER. CDR3 sequence reads: CASSLTTELGHYGYTF. DNA of the CDR3: TGCGCCAGCAGTCTAACCACGGAGCTCGGGCACTATGGCTACACCTTC.

The CDR3 DNA is TGTGCTAGTGGTTCGGAGGGTCCCTACAATGAGCAGTTCTTC. Its translation is CASGSEGPYNEQFF. V and J are TRBV12-5 and TRBJ2-1, with a tentative D call TRBD2 (6 bases). Between the trimmed V and J ends, which lost 4 bases and 2 bases, there was a span of 9 bases. The CDR3 length is 14 residues. The germline CDR1 and CDR2 sequences are LGHNT and FRNRAP.

This clone has a handful of counts. This chain links TRBV27 with TRBJ1-1, with no clear D. From germline, CDR1 is MNHEY and CDR2 SMNVEV (reference sequence). The CDR3 covers 13 residues. V dropped 3 bases and J dropped 1 base, with 6 bases sitting between them. The CDR3: CASSFVPNTEAFF. The CDR3 DNA reads as TGTGCCAGCAGTTTCGTACCGAACACTGAAGCTTTCTTT.

V gene TRBV19 combines with J gene TRBJ1-5, with D maybe TRBD1 (6 bases). The CDR3 runs 15 residues. Germline CDR1 reads LNHDA; CDR2 reads SQIVND (reference sequence). Trimming took off 5 bases at V and 2 bases at J, with 13 bases between the two ends. The CDR3 bases are TGTGCCAGTAGTCCTCCCCCAGGGGGCAATCAGCCCCAGCATTTT. Its translation is CASSPPPGGNQPQHF.

The chain has TRBV6-5 and TRBJ2-7; 10 bases line up with TRBD2. Germline trimming cut 6 bases from V and 3 bases from J; bases unmatched to any gene: 8. The CDR3 is 15 amino acids. Looked up from germline, CDR1 is MNHEY and CDR2 is SVGAGI. DNA for the CDR3: TGTGCCAGCAGCCTAATAGCGGGAGGTGTCTACGAGCAGTACTTC. Protein: CASSLIAGGVYEQYF.

The count of this clone is one. J is TRBJ1-1 and V is TRBV7-2; 7 bases map to TRBD1. Germline CDR1 is SGHTA and CDR2 is FQGNSA. CDR3 length: 18 residues. V was pared by 5 bases and J by 0 bases, with 15 bases of the junction left unmatched. CDR3 sequence reads: CASSRHRGMGFMNTEAFF. CDR3 coding DNA: TGTGCCAGCAGCAGACACAGGGGCATGGGTTTTATGAACACTGAAGCTTTCTTT.

The count of this clone is one. This chain uses TRBV7-2 with TRBJ2-1; no reliable D call. V lost 5 bases and J 3 bases, leaving 11 bases between the germline ends. CDR3 size: 14 residues. Germline CDR1 is SGHTA and CDR2 is FQGNSA. In DNA form, the CDR3 reads TGTGCCAGCAGCATCGAGGTAGGCTACAATGAGCAGTTCTTC. It encodes CASSIEVGYNEQFF.

This chain links TRBV4-1 with TRBJ1-1; no clear D gene. The CDR3 covers 15 residues. Trimming pared 2 bases from V and 1 base from J, leaving 11 bases between. In germline, CDR1 is MGHRA, CDR2 YSYEKL. For the CDR3, the DNA is TGCGCCAGCAGCCAAACCTCGGCAGGGAACACTGAAGCTTTCTTT. Translated: CASSQTSAGNTEAFF.

This sequence joins TRBV23-1 and TRBJ2-3, with D unresolved. TRBV23-1 is given ORF status, its function remaining uncertain. V was shortened by 1 base and J by 2 bases, with 7 bases between the two germline ends. This CDR3 has 14 residues. The CDR3 loop is CASSQCSDTDTQYF. The CDR3 coding sequence is TGCGCCAGCAGTCAATGTTCGGACACAGATACGCAGTATTTT.

V usage is TRBV18 and J usage is TRBJ2-7; 7 bases agree with TRBD2. V shed 6 bases and J 5 bases; nucleotides not matched to a gene: 10. CDR3 size: 14 residues. From germline, CDR1 is KGHSH and CDR2 LQKENI. This CDR3 reads CASSLRRESHEQYF. For the CDR3, the DNA is TGTGCCAGCTCCCTGAGGCGGGAGTCGCACGAGCAGTACTTC.

The V and J genes are TRBV4-1 and TRBJ1-5; D gene ambiguous. This CDR3 region has 17 residues. CDR1 and CDR2 from the germline V gene are MGHRA and YSYEKL. V dropped 4 bases and J dropped 2 bases, with 18 bases sitting between them. The CDR3 loop is CASSPRFSPEGNQPQHF. The CDR3 DNA follows: TGCGCCAGCAGCCCGCGGTTCTCTCCGGAGGGCAATCAGCCCCAGCATTTT.